Listed below are T cell receptor beta chains from one sample, sequenced in a study of blood T cell repertoires in COVID-19. The table came from immunoSEQ multiplex PCR; TCRdb's copy has only in-frame clones and leaves some out. This sample has roughly 150,000 clones; approximately 81% occur once, and the top ten carry 8% to 9%. Sequencing was done on a sample of peripheral blood. These receptors all stem from a woman between 55 and 75 years old with COVID-19, enrolled during active disease. Both conserved end residues are part of each CDR3. Size values are once, few and many counts, or a class for expanded clones, and some rows have none.

>14|TRBV19|once
CASRGAGTNQPQHF
>15|TRBV9|.
CASSPHRDRGEKLFF
>15|TRBV18|once
CASSTSGPSYNEQFF
>16|TRBV24-1|.
CATSDSPGQGYNEQFF
>13|TRBV5-1|.
CASSISRDIGYTF
>16|TRBV7-8|once
CASSTRADRVAGELFF
>14|TRBV30|.
CAWSVPGGRTEAFF
>16|TRBV7-3|.
CASSLEGPGQGYGYTF
>15|TRBV5-1|.
CASSPGLAVIHEQYF
>15|TRBV11-3|few
CASSKGQGATDTQYF
>14|TRBV18|once
CASSPGQGNEKLFF
>15|TRBV6-5|once
CATSQGGGTYNEQFF
>14|TRBV12-5|.
CASGFRDTNTEAFF
>14|TRBV15|.
CATSREDRVVGYTF
>12|TRBV19|.
CASSAGIGEQFF
>15|TRBV6-6|.
CASRTGTPTTYGYTF
>12|TRBV29-1|.
CSVGDNNQPQHF
>16|TRBV5-1|.
CASSLVSGTGGYTQYF
>16|TRBV25-1|.
CASSRTSGRTYNEQFF
>15|TRBV5-6|.
CASSLQALRNYGYTF
>13|TRBV9|.
CASSSTTGFGYTF
>13|TRBV12-3/TRBV12-4|.
CASSLKAGGALHF
>17|TRBV11-2|.
CASSLGSLAGGRETQYF
>13|TRBV10-2|.
CASSEGGDTEAFF
>13|TRBV24-1|.
CATAGSSYNEQFF
>13|TRBV11-3|once
CASSPDSYYGYTF
>14|TRBV15|.
CATSLGEVSEKLFF
>13|TRBV12-3/TRBV12-4|.
CASRPTEGNEQYF
>17|TRBV9|many
CASSAPGGRTTNEKLFF
>15|TRBV11-2|.
CASSFMIGGGETQYF
>17|TRBV5-1|.
CASSLLPGQGGTGELFF
>13|TRBV30|.
CAWNRVMNTEAFF
>12|TRBV4-1|few
CASSQGRVGYTF
>14|TRBV12-5|.
CASGPGLPNTEAFF
>16|TRBV21-1|.
CASRGLAGAPYNEQFF
>16|TRBV6-1|.
CASSEAQLSGANVLTF
>14|TRBV5-1|.
CASGDKPMGYGYTF
>11|TRBV28|.
CASSSGYGYTF
>15|TRBV27|.
CASSLQGISTGELFF
>14|TRBV2|.
CASSNRGPTQPQHF
>14|TRBV6-5|.
CASSYWGKGAEAFF
>13|TRBV12-3/TRBV12-4|.
CASSRDRDYGYTF
>13|TRBV11-3|.
CASSSRTGPEQFF
>16|TRBV5-1|.
CASTPGRGRVTGELFF
>15|TRBV19|.
CASSMKVAGGNEQFF
>13|TRBV30|.
CAWGDRGSQPQHF
>15|TRBV5-8|once
CASSLRDQGYYEQFF
>19|TRBV5-1|once
CASSLGTGSRSYGGNTIYF
>13|TRBV6-1|.
CASSDIIIDEQFF
>18|TRBV18|.
CASSLLPGQGAAAGELFF
>13|TRBV2|.
CARRTGRTDTQYF
>15|TRBV7-3|once
CASSLAGAIYNEQFF
>13|TRBV7-9|.
CASSPTGGTEAFF
>13|TRBV12-3/TRBV12-4|.
CASSFRQGDGYTF
>12|TRBV11-2|.
CASRLGKETQYF